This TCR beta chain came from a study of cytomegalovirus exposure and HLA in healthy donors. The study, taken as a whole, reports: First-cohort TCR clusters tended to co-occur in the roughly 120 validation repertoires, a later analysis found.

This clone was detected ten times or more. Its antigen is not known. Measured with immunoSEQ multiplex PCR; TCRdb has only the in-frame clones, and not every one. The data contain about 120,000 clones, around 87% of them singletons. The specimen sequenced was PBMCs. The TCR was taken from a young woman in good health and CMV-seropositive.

CDR3 in DNA: TGTGCCAGCAGTTTAAACGGACAGCCCTACGAGCAGTACTTC. It translates to CASSLNGQPYEQYF. This rearrangement joins TRBV27 to TRBJ2-7; perhaps TRBD1 as D (6 bases). The V end lost 2 bases, the J end lost 2 bases, and 10 bases lay between the germline ends. The CDR3 runs 14 residues. Germline loops: CDR1 MNHEY, CDR2 SMNVEV (reference sequence).